Listed below are T cell receptor beta chains from one sample, sequenced in a study of identical twins. TCRdb re-analysed the 5' RACE reads in MiXCR, keeping a single row per CDR3 protein. The sample carries over 600,000 distinct CDR3 sequences, around 20% recorded once. These data were also reused for a study on T cells expressing NK-cell markers.

Sequencing was performed on PBMCs. Receptors were obtained from a woman under 30 in good health. Both conserved end residues are part of each CDR3. D genes are given only for firm matches. Rows may omit the clone size; those that give it use once, few, many or a size class.

clone_size	v_call	j_call	d_call	cdr3_aa	cdr3_nt
.	TRBV20-1	TRBJ2-3	TRBD2	CSAREGTSGGRGDTQYF	TGCAGTGCTAGAGAGGGGACTAGCGGGGGGAGAGGAGATACGCAGTATTTT
.	TRBV20-1	TRBJ1-2	.	CSARRGLPLNYGYTF	TGCAGTGCTAGAAGGGGACTACCCCTTAACTATGGCTACACCTTC
few	TRBV12-3/TRBV12-4	TRBJ2-7	.	CASRRSYSYEQYF	TGTGCCAGCAGGAGATCCTACTCCTACGAGCAGTACTTC
.	TRBV6-5	TRBJ2-4	TRBD2	CASSYSGGTTRPKNIQYF	TGTGCCAGCAGTTACTCTGGAGGGACTACAAGACCCAAAAACATTCAGTACTTC
few	TRBV10-3	TRBJ2-1	TRBD2	CAISLTSGIYNEQFF	TGTGCCATCAGTCTTACTAGCGGGATCTACAATGAGCAGTTCTTC
few	TRBV5-1	TRBJ2-5	.	CASSSFTDSLDTQYF	TGCGCCAGCAGCTCTTTTACGGACAGTTTGGATACCCAGTACTTC
.	TRBV5-4	TRBJ2-7	TRBD2	CASSLTSGRPWEQYF	TGTGCCAGCAGCTTGACTAGCGGGAGGCCATGGGAGCAGTACTTC
few	TRBV10-3	TRBJ1-2	.	CAISEHHGTQAGYGYTF	TGTGCCATCAGTGAACATCATGGGACCCAGGCGGGCTATGGCTACACCTTC
.	TRBV7-9	TRBJ2-1	TRBD2	CASSLWMERGKNEQFF	TGTGCCAGCAGCCTGTGGATGGAGCGGGGGAAAAATGAGCAGTTCTTC
few	TRBV5-1	TRBJ2-1	.	CASSLAGTAIYNEQFF	TGCGCCAGCAGCTTGGCCGGGACGGCGATTTACAATGAGCAGTTCTTC
.	TRBV20-1	TRBJ1-5	TRBD1	CSAGTGGSNQPQHF	TGCAGTGCTGGGACAGGGGGTAGCAATCAGCCCCAGCATTTT
.	TRBV4-1	TRBJ2-5	.	CASSHVKRVETQYF	TGCGCCAGCAGCCATGTTAAGAGGGTTGAGACCCAGTACTTC
.	TRBV12-3/TRBV12-4	TRBJ2-1	TRBD2	CASSSGLFGRASYNEQFF	TGTGCCAGCAGTTCCGGGCTTTTCGGGAGGGCCTCTTACAATGAGCAGTTCTTC
.	TRBV20-1	TRBJ2-3	.	CSAHPPSADTQYF	TGCAGTGCTCACCCGCCTAGCGCAGATACGCAGTATTTT
.	TRBV7-6	TRBJ2-1	.	CASSFYPGTQINNEQFF	TGTGCCAGCAGCTTCTATCCCGGGACCCAAATCAACAATGAGCAGTTCTTC
.	TRBV6-1	TRBJ2-7	TRBD2	CASRSRGGVYEQYF	TGTGCCAGCAGGAGCCGCGGGGGGGTCTACGAGCAGTACTTC
.	TRBV6-1	TRBJ2-2	TRBD2	CASSKTSGGFAGELFF	TGTGCCAGCAGTAAGACTAGCGGGGGGTTTGCCGGGGAGCTGTTTTTT
.	TRBV27	TRBJ2-1	TRBD2	CASSSSGGRTSEFF	TGTGCCAGCAGTTCTAGCGGGGGGCGAACGAGTGAGTTCTTC
.	TRBV6-6	TRBJ2-3	.	CASSSAGGTQYF	TGTGCCAGCAGCTCCGCGGGCGGGACGCAGTATTTT
.	TRBV6-6	TRBJ1-5	.	CASSYSLNQPQHF	TGTGCCAGCAGTTACTCGTTAAATCAGCCCCAGCATTTT
.	TRBV7-2	TRBJ2-7	.	CASSLQGSHEQYF	TGTGCCAGCAGCTTACAGGGGTCGCACGAGCAGTACTTC
.	TRBV6-5	TRBJ2-1	TRBD2	CASSYSRLQLGGGPF	TGTGCCAGCAGTTACTCGAGGCTCCAACTGGGCGGGGGACCCTTC
.	TRBV4-1	TRBJ2-1	TRBD1	CASSRTGGAGYNEQFF	TGCGCCAGCAGTCGAACAGGGGGCGCGGGGTACAATGAGCAGTTCTTC
.	TRBV10-2	TRBJ2-5	.	CASSGFPGKQETQYF	TGCGCCAGCAGTGGGTTTCCAGGAAAACAAGAGACCCAGTACTTC
.	TRBV20-1	TRBJ2-7	.	CSARESPTSPDRQYF	TGCAGTGCTAGAGAATCTCCTACTAGCCCCGACAGGCAGTACTTC
few	TRBV7-9	TRBJ2-1	.	CASSPMGGKNEQFF	TGTGCCAGCAGTCCCATGGGGGGCAAGAATGAGCAGTTCTTC
.	TRBV29-1	TRBJ2-7	TRBD1	CSVRGLVRTGAQGGPDYEQYF	TGCAGCGTGAGGGGCTTGGTGAGGACAGGGGCGCAGGGGGGACCTGACTACGAGCAGTACTTC
few	TRBV7-2	TRBJ1-1	.	CASTQGGPNTEAFF	TGTGCCAGCACCCAAGGCGGGCCGAACACTGAAGCTTTCTTT
few	TRBV10-3	TRBJ2-3	.	CAISGRGPGDTDTQYF	TGTGCCATCAGTGGAAGAGGGCCGGGGGACACAGATACGCAGTATTTT
few	TRBV6-5	TRBJ1-1	.	CASSYSYGPSRAFF	TGTGCCAGCAGTTACTCGTACGGACCGTCTAGGGCTTTCTTT
.	TRBV9	TRBJ2-1	.	CASSASTEQFF	TGTGCCAGCAGCGCCTCCACTGAGCAGTTCTTC
.	TRBV10-3	TRBJ2-5	TRBD2	CAISEAGGVQETQYF	TGTGCCATCAGTGAAGCGGGGGGAGTCCAAGAGACCCAGTACTTC
many	TRBV11-2	TRBJ1-6	.	CASSLVGVTTPLHF	TGTGCCAGCAGCTTAGTGGGCGTTACTACACCCCTCCACTTT
many	TRBV6-2/TRBV6-3	TRBJ2-1	.	CASSGLTARTYNEQFF	TGTGCCAGCAGCGGTCTGACAGCCAGAACCTACAATGAGCAGTTCTTC
many	TRBV6-5	TRBJ1-2	TRBD1	CASSLTAGTGYGYTF	TGTGCCAGCAGTTTGACAGCCGGGACAGGCTATGGCTACACCTTC
.	TRBV20-1	TRBJ2-7	TRBD1	CSARVRDRLSYEQYF	TGCAGTGCTAGAGTCCGGGACAGACTCTCCTACGAGCAGTACTTC
many	TRBV12-3/TRBV12-4	TRBJ2-3	.	CASSNGGTDTQYF	TGTGCCAGCAGTAACGGGGGAACAGATACGCAGTATTTT
many	TRBV7-2	TRBJ2-3	.	CASSLAAGRTDTQYF	TGTGCCAGCAGCTTAGCCGCGGGAAGGACAGATACGCAGTATTTT
few	TRBV6-1	TRBJ2-5	.	CASSPLFGEETQYF	TGTGCCAGCAGTCCGCTTTTTGGCGAAGAGACCCAGTACTTC
.	TRBV20-1	TRBJ1-4	.	CSAGKGSEKLFF	TGCAGTGCTGGGAAAGGCAGTGAAAAACTGTTTTTT